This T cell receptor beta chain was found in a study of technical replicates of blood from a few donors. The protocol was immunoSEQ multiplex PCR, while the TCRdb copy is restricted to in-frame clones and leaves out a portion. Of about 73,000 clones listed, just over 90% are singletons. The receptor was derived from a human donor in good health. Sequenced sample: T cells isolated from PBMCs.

The CDR3 region is CSAASANTGELFF. The CDR3, as DNA: TGCAGCGCTGCAAGCGCGAACACCGGGGAGCTGTTTTTT. J is TRBJ2-2 and V is TRBV29-1; D ambiguous. The CDR3 is 13 residues long. Germline-derived CDR1 and CDR2 are SQVTM and ANQGSEA. V was clipped by 7 bases and J by 0 bases, with 9 bases between them.